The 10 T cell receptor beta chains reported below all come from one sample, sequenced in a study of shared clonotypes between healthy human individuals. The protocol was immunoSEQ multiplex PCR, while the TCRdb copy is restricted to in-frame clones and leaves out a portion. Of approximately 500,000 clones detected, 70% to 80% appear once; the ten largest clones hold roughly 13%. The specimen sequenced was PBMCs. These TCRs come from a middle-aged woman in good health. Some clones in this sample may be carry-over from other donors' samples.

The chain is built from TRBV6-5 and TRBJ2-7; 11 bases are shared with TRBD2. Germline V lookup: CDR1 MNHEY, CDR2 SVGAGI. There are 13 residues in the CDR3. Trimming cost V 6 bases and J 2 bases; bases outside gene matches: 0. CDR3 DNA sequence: TGTGCCAGCAGGACTAGCGGGACCTACGAGCAGTACTTC. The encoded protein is CASRTSGTYEQYF.

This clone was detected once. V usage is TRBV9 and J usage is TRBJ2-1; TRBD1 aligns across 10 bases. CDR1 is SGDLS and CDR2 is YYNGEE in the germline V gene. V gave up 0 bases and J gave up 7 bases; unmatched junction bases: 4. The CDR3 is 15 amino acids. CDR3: CASSVAGTGVNEQFF. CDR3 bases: TGTGCCAGCAGCGTAGCCGGGACAGGGGTAAATGAGCAGTTCTTC.

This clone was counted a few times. CDR3 sequence reads: CASRGGIGTSGANVLTF. The CDR3 nucleotides are TGCGCCAGCAGGGGCGGAATCGGGACATCCGGGGCCAACGTCCTGACTTTC. The chain recombines TRBV5-1 with TRBJ2-6; perhaps TRBD1 as D (6 bases). The CDR3 covers 17 residues. CDR1 is SGHRS, CDR2 YFSETQ, per germline. Between the trimmed V and J ends, which lost 5 bases and 4 bases, there was a span of 19 bases.

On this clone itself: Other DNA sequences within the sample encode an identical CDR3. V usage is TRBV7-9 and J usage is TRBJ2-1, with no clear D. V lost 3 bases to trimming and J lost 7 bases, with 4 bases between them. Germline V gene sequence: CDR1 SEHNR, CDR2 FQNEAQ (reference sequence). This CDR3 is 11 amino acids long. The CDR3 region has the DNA TGTGCCAGCAGCTTCGGGAATGAGCAGTTCTTC. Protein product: CASSFGNEQFF.

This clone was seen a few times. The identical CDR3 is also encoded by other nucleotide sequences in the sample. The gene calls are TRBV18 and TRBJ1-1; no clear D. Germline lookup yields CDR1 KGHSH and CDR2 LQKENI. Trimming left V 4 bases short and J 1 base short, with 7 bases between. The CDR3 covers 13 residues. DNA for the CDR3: TGTGCCAGCTCACGGGATCGGAACACTGAAGCTTTCTTT. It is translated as CASSRDRNTEAFF.

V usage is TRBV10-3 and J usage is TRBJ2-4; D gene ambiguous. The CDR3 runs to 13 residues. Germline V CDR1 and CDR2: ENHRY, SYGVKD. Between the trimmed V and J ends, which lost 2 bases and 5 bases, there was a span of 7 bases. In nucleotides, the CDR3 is TGTGCCATCAGTGAGATGAAGGAAAACATTCAGTACTTC. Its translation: CAISEMKENIQYF.

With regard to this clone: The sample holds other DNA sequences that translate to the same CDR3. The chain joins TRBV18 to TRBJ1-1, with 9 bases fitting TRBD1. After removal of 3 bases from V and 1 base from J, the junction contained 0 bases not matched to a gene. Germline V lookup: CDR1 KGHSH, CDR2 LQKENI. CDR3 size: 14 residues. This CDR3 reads CASSPGQGNTEAFF. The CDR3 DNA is TGTGCCAGCTCACCGGGACAGGGGAACACTGAAGCTTTCTTT.

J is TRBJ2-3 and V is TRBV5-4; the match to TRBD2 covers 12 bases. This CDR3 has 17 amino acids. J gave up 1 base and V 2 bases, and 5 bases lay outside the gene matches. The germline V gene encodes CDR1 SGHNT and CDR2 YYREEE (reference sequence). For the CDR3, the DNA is TGTGCCAGCAGCTTCCTAGCGGGAGGGCCTCGCACAGATACGCAGTATTTT. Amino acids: CASSFLAGGPRTDTQYF.

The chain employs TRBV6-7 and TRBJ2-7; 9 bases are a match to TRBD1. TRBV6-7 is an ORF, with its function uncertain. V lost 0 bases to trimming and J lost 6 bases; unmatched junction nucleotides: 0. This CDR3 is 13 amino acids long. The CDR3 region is CASSYSDRGEQYF. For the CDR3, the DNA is TGTGCCAGCAGTTACTCGGACAGGGGCGAGCAGTACTTC.

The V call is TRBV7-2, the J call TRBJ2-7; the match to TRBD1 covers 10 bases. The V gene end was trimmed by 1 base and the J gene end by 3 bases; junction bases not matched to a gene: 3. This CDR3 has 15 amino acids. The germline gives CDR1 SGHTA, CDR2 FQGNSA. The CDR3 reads CASSLDGQGDYEQYF. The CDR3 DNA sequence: TGTGCCAGCAGCTTAGATGGACAGGGGGACTACGAGCAGTACTTC.